This entry lists 25 T cell receptor beta chains sequenced from one sample in a study of long-term antiretroviral therapy in people with HIV. The assay used was immunoSEQ (version v3.0), run at survey level. Sequenced by immunoSEQ multiplex PCR; TCRdb stores in-frame clones only, minus some. The sample carries 25,000 to 30,000 clones, roughly 90% recorded once. Sequencing used unsorted PBMCs, obtained 5.2 years after starting antiretroviral therapy. The receptors stem from a woman between 40 and 55 years old with HIV.

This chain joins TRBV29-1 and TRBJ1-5, with TRBD1 as a possible D gene (6 bases). The CDR3 runs to 14 residues. In germline, CDR1 is SQVTM, CDR2 ANQGSEA. V lost 4 bases to trimming and J lost 5 bases, with 15 bases between them. As DNA, the CDR3 is TGCAGCGTTGTAGAGTCAGGGGCCCATCAGCCCCAGCATTTT. This sequence encodes CSVVESGAHQPQHF.

The rearrangement joins TRBV30 to TRBJ1-3; D not resolved. This CDR3 is built from 14 residues. The V gene lost 2 bases and the J gene lost 0 bases, with 8 bases spanning the gap. Looked up from germline, CDR1 is GTSNPN and CDR2 is SVGIG (reference sequence). CDR3 sequence (DNA): TGTGCCTGGAGTCGTGACCACTCTGGAAACACCATATATTTT. Protein sequence: CAWSRDHSGNTIYF.

This clone occurred a few times. The CDR3 DNA sequence: TGTGCCAGTAGCTCCGAGGTTTCCGGAAACACCATATATTTT. It yields the protein CASSSEVSGNTIYF. The rearrangement joins TRBV19 to TRBJ1-3, with D unclear. Trimming pared 6 bases from V and 4 bases from J, leaving 13 bases between. CDR3 length equals 14 residues. Germline values: CDR1 LNHDA, CDR2 SQIVND (reference sequence).

This chain connects TRBV7-2 to TRBJ2-5; 9 nucleotides agree with TRBD2. Looked up from germline, CDR1 is SGHTA and CDR2 is FQGNSA. V trimming: 7 bases; J trimming: 0 bases; junction bases outside the gene matches: 9. There are 16 residues in the CDR3. The CDR3 reads CASTRGTSRYQETQYF. In DNA, the CDR3 is TGTGCCAGCACCCGAGGGACTAGCCGCTACCAAGAGACCCAGTACTTC.

This chain connects TRBV5-3 to TRBJ1-2; the match to TRBD1 covers 9 bases. TRBV5-3 carries the ORF label, with uncertain function. The V segment lost 1 base and the J segment 6 bases; nucleotides outside the gene matches: 4. The CDR3 has 14 residues. Written as DNA, the CDR3 is TGTGCCAGAAGCTTGAAGGGACAGGGTCATGGCTACACCTTC. Translation gives CARSLKGQGHGYTF.

V usage is TRBV19 and J usage is TRBJ2-1, with 9 bases fitting TRBD1. The CDR3 is 15 amino acids. Germline trimming cut 5 bases from V and 7 bases from J; bases unmatched to any gene: 9. CDR1 and CDR2 (germline): LNHDA, SQIVND (reference sequence). Here the CDR3 DNA reads TGTGCCAGTAGTCCCCAGGGGGGGACAGGGAATGAGCAGTTCTTC. It codes for CASSPQGGTGNEQFF. Supplemented by reference TRBV19 and TRBJ2-1, the full variable domain reads DGGITQSPKYLFRKEGQNVTLSCEQNLNHDAMYWYRQDPGQGLRLIYYSQIVNDFQKGDIAEGYSVSREKKESFPLTVTSAQKNPTAFYLCASSPQGGTGNEQFFGPGTRLTVL.

V usage is TRBV7-8 and J usage is TRBJ1-3; no clear D. Between the trimmed V and J ends, which lost 3 bases and 2 bases, there was a span of 14 bases. This CDR3 has 16 residues. Germline V CDR1 and CDR2: SGHVS, FQNEAQ. The CDR3 nucleotides read TGTGCCAGCAGCTTCCGGGCTCTCGAAACTGGAAACACCATATATTTT. Amino acids: CASSFRALETGNTIYF.

This clone was recorded once. The rearrangement links TRBV7-8 to TRBJ2-2, with D uncertain. This CDR3 is built from 14 residues. V lost 6 bases, J lost 0 bases, and 8 bases lay in between. Germline CDR1 is SGHVS and CDR2 is FQNEAQ. The CDR3 loop reads CASSFASNTGELFF. In DNA form, the CDR3 reads TGTGCCAGCAGTTTCGCTTCGAACACCGGGGAGCTGTTTTTT.

V usage is TRBV13 and J usage is TRBJ1-1; a possible D gene is TRBD1 (5 bases). The V and J ends lost 4 bases and 7 bases respectively, with 13 bases between them. The CDR3 sequence is 13 residues long. Germline CDR1 reads PRHDT; CDR2 reads FYEKMQ (reference sequence). The CDR3: CASSSAGVGEAFF. CDR3 DNA: TGTGCCAGCAGCTCAGCGGGGGTAGGTGAAGCTTTCTTT.

The J gene is TRBJ2-1, the V gene TRBV29-1; D not resolved. Trimming removed 8 bases at V and 6 bases at J, with 11 bases between. The V gene's germline CDR1 is SQVTM and CDR2 ANQGSEA. CDR3 length equals 11 residues. DNA for the CDR3: TGCAGCTCAAGCACGGGCAATGAGCAGTTCTTC. This gives the protein CSSSTGNEQFF.

The rearrangement uses TRBV7-2 and TRBJ1-2, with unresolved D. Trimming removed 1 base from V and 2 bases from J, with 11 bases in between. This CDR3 has 15 residues. Germline CDR1 SGHTA, CDR2 FQGNSA. The CDR3 DNA sequence: TGTGCCAGCAGCTTAGAGGGCAGCGGCAACTATGGCTACACCTTC. Residues: CASSLEGSGNYGYTF.

This rearrangement joins TRBV7-2 to TRBJ1-3; no clear D. The CDR3 is 13 amino acids. Trimming removed 2 bases at V and 1 base at J, with 3 bases between. CDR1 and CDR2 from the germline V gene are SGHTA and FQGNSA. CDR3 DNA sequence: TGTGCCAGCAGCTTATTATCTGGAAACACCATATATTTT. This codes for CASSLLSGNTIYF.

Only one count was recorded for this clone. V and J are TRBV6-6 and TRBJ1-5; 7 bases fit TRBD1. Trimming removed 10 bases from V and 2 bases from J; junction bases left unmatched: 5. The CDR3 has 13 residues. In germline, CDR1 is MNHNY, CDR2 SVGAGI (reference sequence). CDR3 in amino acids: CATTGFGNQPQHF. The CDR3 nucleotides are TGTGCCACGACAGGGTTTGGCAATCAGCCCCAGCATTTT.

The chain has TRBV4-3 and TRBJ2-5; the D is unclear. Trimming shortened V by 1 base and J by 5 bases, and 14 bases separated the two germline ends. This CDR3 comprises 15 residues. Germline V gene data show CDR1 as LGHNA and CDR2 as YSLEER. The CDR3 protein is CASSQGARIGETQYF. CDR3 nucleotide sequence: TGCGCCAGCAGCCAAGGGGCCCGAATCGGGGAGACCCAGTACTTC.

The rearrangement uses TRBV10-1 and TRBJ2-1; tentatively, D is TRBD1 (7 bases). V lost 5 bases, J lost 1 base, and 12 bases lay in between. Germline CDR1 is WNHNN and CDR2 is SYGVQD (reference sequence). CDR3 length: 15 residues. The CDR3 sequence is CASSTAGGSYNEQFF. CDR3 in DNA: TGCGCCAGCAGTACGGCAGGGGGGTCCTACAATGAGCAGTTCTTC.

The gene calls are TRBV7-6 and TRBJ2-2, with D unclear. V was clipped by 6 bases and J by 0 bases, with 8 bases between them. CDR3 size: 14 residues. The germline V gene encodes CDR1 SGHVS and CDR2 FNYEAQ. The CDR3 sequence: CASRIRTNTGELFF. The CDR3 region has the DNA TGTGCCAGCAGAATCAGAACGAACACCGGGGAGCTGTTTTTT.

The chain has TRBV11-2 and TRBJ2-1, with D tentatively TRBD2 (5 bases). CDR3 length: 15 residues. Trimming took off 3 bases at V and 1 base at J, with 10 bases between the two ends. Per germline, CDR1 SGHAT and CDR2 FQNNGV. The CDR3 protein is CASSFFRGSYNEQFF. The CDR3 DNA reads TGTGCCAGCAGCTTTTTCCGGGGTTCCTACAATGAGCAGTTCTTC.

This clone has only one observation. J is TRBJ1-3 and V is TRBV6-1, with 9 nucleotides matching TRBD1. This CDR3 spans 13 amino acids. The germline V gene encodes CDR1 MNHNS and CDR2 SASEGT. The V segment lost 4 bases and the J segment 7 bases; nucleotides outside the gene matches: 2. CDR3 sequence (DNA): TGTGCCAGCAGTGGGGACAGGGTTAACACCATATATTTT. Its protein product is CASSGDRVNTIYF.

The V gene is TRBV20-1, the J gene TRBJ1-2; D gene uncertain. V lost 5 bases and J 7 bases, leaving 5 bases between the germline ends. CDR3 length: 9 residues. Germline V gene data show CDR1 as DFQATT and CDR2 as SNEGSKA (reference sequence). CDR3 nucleotides: TGCAGTGCTGGGCGTGGCTACACCTTC. This codes for CSAGRGYTF.

This clone was detected a few times. V and J are TRBV19 and TRBJ2-1, with 8 bases aligning to TRBD2. Germline CDR1 and CDR2: LNHDA and SQIVND (reference sequence). The length of the CDR3 is 16 residues. J was trimmed by 2 bases and V by 4 bases; bases with no gene match: 7. The CDR3 is CASSKAAGGAYNEQFF. The DNA for the CDR3 is TGTGCCAGTAGTAAGGCGGCGGGAGGCGCCTACAATGAGCAGTTCTTC. The variable domain in full, completed from reference TRBV19 and TRBJ2-1, reads DGGITQSPKYLFRKEGQNVTLSCEQNLNHDAMYWYRQDPGQGLRLIYYSQIVNDFQKGDIAEGYSVSREKKESFPLTVTSAQKNPTAFYLCASSKAAGGAYNEQFFGPGTRLTVL.

This sequence joins TRBV4-2 and TRBJ2-1, with 11 bases aligning to TRBD2. This CDR3 has 16 amino acids. V lost 2 bases, J lost 3 bases, and 3 bases stayed unmatched. The V gene's germline CDR1 is LGHNA and CDR2 YNFKEQ. The CDR3 spells CASSQSGLADYNEQFF. The CDR3 DNA is TGTGCCAGCAGCCAATCGGGACTAGCGGACTACAATGAGCAGTTCTTC.

J is TRBJ1-6 and V is TRBV5-4, with D perhaps TRBD1 (5 bases). The CDR3 has 14 amino acids. CDR1 is SGHNT, CDR2 YYREEE, per germline (reference sequence). V lost 0 bases and J 7 bases, leaving 8 bases between the germline ends. The CDR3 loop is CASSLDQGNSPLHF. The CDR3 DNA follows: TGTGCCAGCAGCTTGGATCAGGGAAATTCACCCCTCCACTTT.

This sequence joins TRBV5-4 and TRBJ2-5; weak D call: TRBD2 (5 bases). There are 14 residues in the CDR3. Per the germline V gene, CDR1 is SGHNT and CDR2 is YYREEE (reference sequence). V was clipped by 2 bases and J by 0 bases, with 8 bases between them. The CDR3 protein is CASSLTADQETQYF. DNA for the CDR3: TGTGCCAGCAGCTTAACAGCGGACCAAGAGACCCAGTACTTC.

The gene calls are TRBV6-1 and TRBJ1-1; D remains unclear. With 6 bases removed from V and 3 bases from J, the gap between germline ends came to 5 bases. Germline assignment: CDR1 MNHNS and CDR2 SASEGT. This CDR3 is built from 11 residues. The CDR3 sequence: CASRAYTEAFF. CDR3 sequence (DNA): TGTGCCAGCAGGGCTTACACTGAAGCTTTCTTT.

This clone was observed a single time. The chain has TRBV11-3 and TRBJ2-7, with D perhaps matching TRBD1 (6 bases). This CDR3 is 14 amino acids long. The germline V and J ends were trimmed by 8 bases and 2 bases, with 16 bases remaining between them. Germline V gene data show CDR1 as SGHNT and CDR2 as YENEEA. DNA of the CDR3: TGTGCCAGCCAAACCCTACAGGGCCCCTACGAGCAGTACTTC. Protein product: CASQTLQGPYEQYF.